The rows below give T cell receptor beta chains drawn from one sample of a study of cytomegalovirus exposure and HLA in healthy donors. Using immunoSEQ multiplex PCR, the repertoire was profiled, and TCRdb retains in-frame clones only, with some absent. The sample consists of fewer than 250,000 clones, under 85% of them appearing once. Sample: PBMCs. Receptors originate from a woman between 50 and 59 years old in good health and CMV-seropositive. Each CDR3 is given with its conserved first and last residue. The D gene is left open where the match is weak. Size values are once, few and many counts, or a class for expanded clones, and some rows have none.

abundance	v_gene	j_gene	d_gene	CDR3aa	CDR3nt
.	TRBV5-1	TRBJ1-2	.	CASSFGQNFDGYTF	TGCGCCAGCAGCTTCGGACAAAATTTCGATGGCTACACCTTC
.	TRBV4-3	TRBJ1-6	TRBD1	CASSQLTGGYNSPLHF	TGCGCCAGCAGCCAACTCACAGGGGGTTATAATTCACCCCTCCACTTT
.	TRBV4-1	TRBJ2-5	TRBD2	CASSLKGLAGQETQYF	TGCGCCAGCAGCCTAAAGGGACTAGCGGGCCAAGAGACCCAGTACTTC
.	TRBV6-5	TRBJ2-7	.	CASSYGRGPYEQYF	TGTGCCAGCAGTTACGGGCGGGGGCCATACGAGCAGTACTTC
.	TRBV15	TRBJ2-1	TRBD2	CATSRPWSGSGGYNEQFF	TGTGCCACCAGCAGACCGTGGAGCGGTAGCGGGGGATACAATGAGCAGTTCTTC
.	TRBV6-5	TRBJ1-6	TRBD1	CASRRTGDNSPLHF	TGTGCCAGCAGGAGGACAGGAGATAATTCACCCCTCCACTTT
.	TRBV5-1	TRBJ1-4	.	CASSPPNRDRGEKLFF	TGCGCCAGCAGCCCGCCGAACAGGGATCGGGGTGAAAAACTGTTTTTT
.	TRBV6-5	TRBJ2-1	.	CASSYSNEQKQFF	TGTGCCAGCAGTTACTCGAATGAACAGAAGCAGTTCTTC
.	TRBV5-1	TRBJ2-5	.	CASSLASRAGETQYF	TGCGCCAGCAGCTTGGCCAGCAGGGCCGGAGAGACCCAGTACTTC
.	TRBV7-9	TRBJ1-2	.	CASSLTAARGGYTF	TGTGCCAGCAGCTTAACCGCCGCCCGAGGTGGCTACACCTTC
once	TRBV9	TRBJ2-1	.	CASSVRLGYNEQFF	TGTGCCAGCAGCGTACGCCTCGGGTACAATGAGCAGTTCTTC
.	TRBV7-9	TRBJ2-7	.	CASSPPVQDSPYEQYF	TGTGCCAGCAGCCCGCCGGTGCAGGACAGCCCCTACGAGCAGTACTTC
.	TRBV6-5	TRBJ1-4	.	CASSYTRNEKLFF	TGTGCCAGCAGTTACACTCGGAATGAAAAACTGTTTTTT
.	TRBV5-6	TRBJ1-4	.	CASSLRGLHEKLFF	TGTGCCAGCAGCTTGCGGGGTTTGCATGAAAAACTGTTTTTT
once	TRBV6-5	TRBJ1-1	TRBD1	CASSLQGTVNTEAFF	TGTGCCAGCAGCTTACAGGGGACAGTGAACACTGAAGCTTTCTTT
.	TRBV9	TRBJ1-1	.	CASSATPGGTEAFF	TGTGCCAGCAGCGCGACTCCCGGGGGCACTGAAGCTTTCTTT